Here is one T cell receptor beta chain with its context. The antigen remains undetermined. The sample belongs to a study of human T cells and chemical hapten exposure. Study-level points and caveats: Once DPC sensitization occurred, TCRs above 1 in 1000 frequency showed no change.

Time point specified: healthy volunteer bleed at 6 weeks. Unseparated into fractions, whole blood served as the source from which total RNA was extracted. What the library attached to individual cDNA molecules were unique molecular identifiers. TCRdb reprocessed the RACE reads via MiXCR and lists one record per CDR3 protein. Of some 78,000 distinct CDR3 sequences listed, around 8.7% are singletons. V lost 3 bases to trimming and J lost 4 bases, with 9 bases between them. The CDR3 sequence is 13 residues long. The rearrangement links TRBV12-3 or TRBV12-4 to TRBJ1-1; TRBD1 might be the D (5 bases). The clonotype comes from a male donor in good health. Some clones in this sample may be carry-over from other donors' samples. Sequencing was done on a sample of whole blood. The chain's CDR3 is CASSLRGGTEAFF. In nucleotides, the CDR3 is TGTGCCAGCAGTTTGAGGGGAGGCACTGAAGCTTTCTTT.